What follows are 23 T cell receptor beta chains derived from one specimen sequenced in a study of blood T cell repertoires in COVID-19. Sequencing was performed with immunoSEQ multiplex PCR; in TCRdb, only in-frame clones are kept and a portion is missing. The data show over 120,000 clones, 80% to 90% seen once. Sequenced input: PBMCs or T cells enriched from blood (not recorded which). These receptors were obtained from a man between 45 and 60 years old who had recovered from COVID-19.

The chain carries TRBV19 and TRBJ2-2; tentatively, D is TRBD1 (5 bases). The CDR3 loop spans 14 amino acids. Germline-derived CDR1 and CDR2 are LNHDA and SQIVND (reference sequence). V was cut by 6 bases and J by 4 bases, with 12 bases left in between. For the CDR3, the DNA is TGTGCCAGTAGAGGGATAGGGGCCACCGGGGAGCTGTTTTTT. This codes for CASRGIGATGELFF.

The V gene is TRBV3-1 (or the pseudogene TRBV3-2), the J gene TRBJ1-4; D is ambiguous. V was pared by 4 bases and J by 8 bases, with 20 bases between. This CDR3 contains 16 residues. Germline V gene sequence: CDR1 LGHDT, CDR2 YNNKEL (reference sequence). CDR3 protein: CASSRRAGPAGEKLFF. CDR3 DNA: TGTGCCAGCAGCCGTCGCGCTGGGCCGGCAGGCGAAAAACTGTTTTTT.

As concerns this clone: The same CDR3 arises from other DNA sequences in this sample as well. The J gene is TRBJ1-4, the V gene TRBV4-3; D gene unclear. V was shortened by 4 bases and J by 0 bases, with 9 bases between the two germline ends. The CDR3 totals 15 residues. Looked up from germline, CDR1 is LGHNA and CDR2 is YSLEER. CDR3 amino acids: CASSPTFATNEKLFF. The CDR3 bases are TGCGCCAGCAGCCCGACATTTGCAACTAATGAAAAACTGTTTTTT.

This rearrangement joins TRBV19 to TRBJ2-1, with TRBD1 as a possible D gene (7 bases). V lost 4 bases to trimming and J lost 7 bases, with 17 bases between them. Germline-derived CDR1 and CDR2 are LNHDA and SQIVND (reference sequence). This CDR3 region has 15 residues. The CDR3 coding sequence is TGTGCCAGTAGTAACCACAGGGGAGGTATGAATGAGCAGTTCTTC. Protein sequence: CASSNHRGGMNEQFF.

The chain has TRBV18 and TRBJ2-5; 7 nucleotides align to TRBD2. Germline CDR1 reads KGHSH; CDR2 reads LQKENI. The CDR3 extends over 15 amino acids. V lost 1 base to trimming and J lost 5 bases; unmatched junction nucleotides: 7. CDR3 sequence: CASSPRKGEGETQYF. CDR3 in DNA: TGTGCCAGCTCACCACGAAAAGGGGAGGGGGAGACCCAGTACTTC. The full variable domain, its missing parts supplied by reference TRBV18 and TRBJ2-5, is NAGVMQNPRHLVRRRGQEARLRCSPMKGHSHVYWYRQLPEEGLKFMVYLQKENIIDESGMPKERFSAEFPKEGPSILRIQQVVRGDSAAYFCASSPRKGEGETQYFGPGTRLLVL.

The rearrangement uses TRBV6-5 and TRBJ2-5; 8 nucleotides align to TRBD1. Germline loops: CDR1 MNHEY, CDR2 SVGAGI. The CDR3 has 14 amino acids. With 5 bases clipped from V and 7 bases from J, the junction kept 9 bases outside the gene matches. The CDR3 spells CASSPRTGLGTQYF. Here the CDR3 DNA reads TGTGCCAGCAGTCCCAGGACAGGGCTTGGGACCCAGTACTTC.

The chain employs TRBV18 and TRBJ2-3; TRBD2 matches at 9 bases. Trimming at V came to 1 base and at J to 1 base, leaving 6 bases not matched to a gene. CDR1 and CDR2 from the germline V gene are KGHSH and LQKENI. The CDR3 has 17 residues. CDR3 amino acids: CASSPRGAGGGTDTQYF. The CDR3 coding sequence is TGTGCCAGCTCACCACGAGGCGCGGGAGGGGGCACAGATACGCAGTATTTT.

This rearrangement joins TRBV19 to TRBJ2-1; the match to TRBD2 covers 11 bases. The germline V gene encodes CDR1 LNHDA and CDR2 SQIVND (reference sequence). The CDR3 has 19 amino acids. V lost 3 bases, J lost 3 bases, and 13 bases stayed unmatched. The CDR3 nucleotides read TGTGCCAGTAGTATTCGACATGGGCTAGCGGGGGGTTTCTACAATGAGCAGTTCTTC. Amino acid sequence: CASSIRHGLAGGFYNEQFF.

The chain recombines TRBV27 with TRBJ1-1, with 11 nucleotides matching TRBD1. Germline V gene sequence: CDR1 MNHEY, CDR2 SMNVEV (reference sequence). The CDR3 is 13 residues long. The V gene end was trimmed by 7 bases and the J gene end by 7 bases; junction bases not matched to a gene: 5. Here the CDR3 DNA reads TGTGCCAGCAAGCGGACAGGGGGCTTTGAAGCTTTCTTT. Amino acids: CASKRTGGFEAFF.

This clone was found a few times. Other DNA sequences in the same sample also yield this CDR3. The chain combines TRBV28 with TRBJ1-3; the D is unclear. Trimming cost V 3 bases and J 0 bases, with 6 bases left between them. The CDR3 runs to 14 residues. Germline assignment: CDR1 MDHEN and CDR2 SYDVKM. The CDR3 DNA sequence: TGTGCCAGCAGTTTCGGAGGCTCTGGAAACACCATATATTTT. Its protein is CASSFGGSGNTIYF.

This clone was found once. This chain links TRBV11-3 with TRBJ2-5; 7 bases map to TRBD2. The ends lost 3 bases at V and 4 bases at J; junction bases unmatched: 5. The CDR3 has 14 residues. In germline, CDR1 is SGHNT, CDR2 YENEEA. The CDR3 sequence: CASSFGGVGETQYF. CDR3 bases: TGTGCCAGCAGCTTTGGGGGGGTCGGAGAGACCCAGTACTTC.

V usage is TRBV6-5 and J usage is TRBJ2-7, with TRBD1 identical over 7 bases. J lost 0 bases, V lost 9 bases, and 5 bases had no gene match. The CDR3 contains 13 residues. Germline lookup yields CDR1 MNHEY and CDR2 SVGAGI. The CDR3 sequence: CARPRDSSYEQYV. DNA of the CDR3: TGTGCCAGGCCCCGGGACAGCTCCTACGAGCAGTACGTC.

The chain recombines TRBV19 with TRBJ2-5, with 7 nucleotides matching TRBD1. After removal of 5 bases from V and 3 bases from J, the junction contained 3 bases not matched to a gene. The V gene's germline CDR1 is LNHDA and CDR2 SQIVND (reference sequence). This CDR3 is built from 13 residues. The CDR3 region is CASSLGTEETQYF. The CDR3, as DNA: TGTGCCAGTAGTCTCGGGACAGAAGAGACCCAGTACTTC.

The gene calls are TRBV7-3 and TRBJ2-5, with 13 bases that match TRBD2. V lost 3 bases, J lost 3 bases, and 1 base stayed unmatched. The CDR3 is made up of 15 amino acids. Germline CDR1 SGHTA, CDR2 FQGTGA. As DNA, the CDR3 is TGTGCCAGCAGCTTCGGACTAGCGGGGGAAGAGACCCAGTACTTC. Its translation is CASSFGLAGEETQYF.

The chain is built from TRBV18 and TRBJ1-5, with 8 positions matching TRBD1. The germline V gene encodes CDR1 KGHSH and CDR2 LQKENI. This CDR3 is built from 16 residues. V was pared by 2 bases and J by 2 bases, with 5 bases of the junction left unmatched. The CDR3 DNA reads TGTGCCAGCTCACCAGGACAGGGACCGGGCAATCAGCCCCAGCATTTT. Encoded protein: CASSPGQGPGNQPQHF.

The rearrangement uses TRBV19 and TRBJ1-3; D gene ambiguous. The CDR3 totals 15 residues. Trimming took 3 bases from V and 2 from J, leaving 11 bases between them. Germline V gene data show CDR1 as LNHDA and CDR2 as SQIVND (reference sequence). CDR3 amino acids: CASSIPSGTGNTIYF. CDR3 in DNA: TGTGCCAGTAGTATCCCCTCGGGGACTGGAAACACCATATATTTT.

The chain has TRBV6-6 and TRBJ2-2; 11 positions match TRBD1. Germline V CDR1 and CDR2: MNHNY, SVGAGI (reference sequence). The CDR3 is made up of 15 amino acids. V lost 6 bases to trimming and J lost 4 bases; unmatched junction nucleotides: 4. The CDR3 region has the DNA TGTGCCAGCAGGGACAGGGGGCGAAGCACCGGGGAGCTGTTTTTT. This gives the protein CASRDRGRSTGELFF.

The genes are TRBV27 and TRBJ1-5, with 7 positions matching TRBD1. V lost 4 bases and J lost 2; bases outside the gene matches: 14. The CDR3 contains 18 residues. The germline CDR1 and CDR2 sequences are MNHEY and SMNVEV (reference sequence). The CDR3 here is CASSSKPARQGGNQPQHF. Here the CDR3 DNA reads TGTGCCAGCAGTTCTAAACCCGCCAGACAGGGAGGCAATCAGCCCCAGCATTTT.

The chain combines TRBV19 with TRBJ1-2, with D perhaps TRBD1 (6 bases). The CDR3 is 16 amino acids. Germline assignment: CDR1 LNHDA and CDR2 SQIVND (reference sequence). Between the trimmed V and J ends, which lost 5 bases and 8 bases, there was a span of 24 bases. DNA for the CDR3: TGTGCCAGTAGTCAAGAGGGAGACAGGTCTTGGAGAGGCTACACCTTC. Its translation: CASSQEGDRSWRGYTF.

Remarks on this clone: The identical CDR3 is also encoded by other nucleotide sequences in the sample. V and J are TRBV4-2 and TRBJ2-1; possibly TRBD2 for D (7 bases). Trimming left V 1 base short and J 7 bases short, with 14 bases between. The CDR3 has 15 amino acids. Germline loops: CDR1 LGHNA, CDR2 YNFKEQ. For the CDR3, the DNA is TGTGCCAGCAGCCAAGTTGGGGGGGCTCTTAATGAGCAGTTCTTC. Its protein product is CASSQVGGALNEQFF.

V is TRBV5-6 and J is TRBJ1-2; a weak D match, TRBD1 (6 bases). CDR1 is SGHDT, CDR2 YYEEEE, per germline. The V gene lost 6 bases and the J gene lost 4 bases, with 19 bases spanning the gap. This CDR3 comprises 15 residues. The CDR3 reads CASNNRAIGGYGYTF. The CDR3, as DNA: TGTGCCAGCAACAACAGGGCTATAGGGGGCTATGGCTACACCTTC.

The V and J genes are TRBV3-1 (or the pseudogene TRBV3-2) and TRBJ2-3; 9 bases agree with TRBD2. CDR1 and CDR2 (germline): LGHDT, YNNKEL (reference sequence). The CDR3 is 15 amino acids. V shed 3 bases, J shed 4 bases, and the junction held 5 bases outside the gene matches. CDR3 in DNA: TGTGCCAGCAGCCAGCGGGGGGGCCTCTCAGATACGCAGTATTTT. Translated, it gives CASSQRGGLSDTQYF.

The chain uses TRBV19 and TRBJ2-1; a weak D match, TRBD1 (6 bases). The germline CDR1 and CDR2 sequences are LNHDA and SQIVND (reference sequence). V dropped 6 bases and J dropped 4 bases, with 13 bases sitting between them. This CDR3 contains 14 residues. The CDR3 DNA reads TGTGCCAGTAGCTTGTTTACAGGGTACAATGAGCAGTTCTTC. Protein product: CASSLFTGYNEQFF.